These 30 T cell receptor beta chains share one sample of origin, sequenced in a study of circulating tumor DNA in untreated peripheral T-cell lymphoma. Assay: immunoSEQ multiplex PCR; the TCRdb copy retains only in-frame clones and omits some. The repertoire has more than 9,000 clones, about 75% of them found once; the top ten carry roughly 31%. The sequenced sample consisted of tumor tissue. Every receptor here comes from a human donor with peripheral T-cell lymphoma.

This clone came up a few times. This rearrangement joins TRBV6-8 to TRBJ2-3; D may be TRBD2 (5 bases). V lost 9 bases and J 6 bases, leaving 13 bases between the germline ends. Looked up from germline, CDR1 is MNHGY and CDR2 is SAAAGT. The CDR3 contains 12 residues. The CDR3 is CASSYPGDTQYF. DNA of the CDR3: TGTGCCAGTTCCTACCCGGGGGATACGCAGTATTTT.

The chain employs TRBV14 and TRBJ1-1; D call uncertain. The CDR3 covers 13 residues. The V gene's germline CDR1 is SGHDN and CDR2 FVKESK. V lost 7 bases, J lost 0 bases, and 9 bases lay in between. The CDR3 loop reads CASTQGLNTEAFF. The CDR3, as DNA: TGTGCCAGCACGCAAGGCTTGAACACTGAAGCTTTCTTT.

The J gene is TRBJ2-1, the V gene TRBV23-1; 11 bases map to TRBD2. Being an ORF, TRBV23-1 has a function that is uncertain. V dropped 6 bases and J dropped 5; count of bases not matched to a gene: 9. The CDR3 sequence is 16 residues long. The CDR3 is CASSQNLAGGHNEQFF. CDR3 DNA sequence: TGCGCCAGCAGCCAAAACCTAGCGGGGGGCCACAATGAGCAGTTCTTC.

This clone showed up just a few times. The rearrangement uses TRBV15 and TRBJ2-2; D remains ambiguous. Germline CDR1 LNHNV, CDR2 YYDKDF (reference sequence). Trimming left V 0 bases short and J 6 bases short, with 8 bases between. CDR3 length: 14 amino acids. The CDR3 loop is CATSRDFEAGELFF. Written as DNA, the CDR3 is TGTGCCACCAGCAGAGATTTCGAAGCCGGGGAGCTGTTTTTT.

The V call is TRBV5-1, the J call TRBJ2-1, with D possibly being TRBD2 (6 bases). Germline V gene data show CDR1 as SGHRS and CDR2 as YFSETQ. Deletions cut 4 bases from V and 0 bases from J, with 14 bases between. CDR3 length equals 16 residues. CDR3 protein: CASSLDGRSSYNEQFF. The CDR3 DNA reads as TGCGCCAGCAGCCTGGACGGGAGAAGCTCCTACAATGAGCAGTTCTTC.

The J gene is TRBJ2-7, the V gene TRBV9; D is possibly TRBD1 (7 bases). V lost 4 bases and J lost 0, with 11 bases in between. This CDR3 has 14 residues. The germline V gene has CDR1 SGDLS and CDR2 YYNGEE. The CDR3: CASSPGDSSYEQYF. CDR3 DNA sequence: TGTGCCAGCAGCCCGGGGGACAGCTCCTACGAGCAGTACTTC.

The chain couples TRBV6-8 to TRBJ1-4; D unresolved. This CDR3 spans 14 amino acids. The V end was cut by 2 bases, the J end by 7 bases, with 11 bases between. Germline V gene data show CDR1 as MNHGY and CDR2 as SAAAGT. The CDR3 nucleotides are TGTGCCAGCAGTTACCAGGAGGCCGCTGAAAAACTGTTTTTT. It yields the protein CASSYQEAAEKLFF.

This clone has more than one count but fewer than ten. The CDR3 protein is CATSRSDSSIYNEQFF. CDR3 in DNA: TGTGCCACCAGCAGATCGGACAGCTCCATCTACAATGAGCAGTTCTTC. This chain connects TRBV15 to TRBJ2-1, with TRBD1 as a possible D gene (6 bases). CDR1 and CDR2 (germline): LNHNV, YYDKDF (reference sequence). This CDR3 is 16 amino acids long. The V end was cut by 2 bases, the J end by 3 bases, with 14 bases between.

V gene TRBV19 combines with J gene TRBJ1-1, with D uncertain. Germline V gene data show CDR1 as LNHDA and CDR2 as SQIVND (reference sequence). The CDR3 has 14 residues. V lost 5 bases and J 7 bases, leaving 17 bases between the germline ends. The CDR3 region has the DNA TGTGCCAGTAGTCCCCGGCAGGTCGAGAATGAAGCTTTCTTT. This sequence encodes CASSPRQVENEAFF.

This chain links TRBV5-1 with TRBJ1-2; D is unresolved. V was shortened by 1 base and J by 8 bases, with 15 bases between the two germline ends. Germline values: CDR1 SGHRS, CDR2 YFSETQ. The CDR3 is made up of 14 amino acids. In DNA form, the CDR3 reads TGCGCCAGCAGCTTGTTGCAGGAGGTGGAGGGCTACACCTTC. Its translation is CASSLLQEVEGYTF.

The rearrangement links TRBV19 to TRBJ2-1; no definite D call. The germline CDR1 and CDR2 sequences are LNHDA and SQIVND (reference sequence). CDR3 length equals 15 residues. Trimming removed 2 bases from V and 4 bases from J, with 12 bases in between. The CDR3 DNA reads as TGTGCCAGTAGTATAACGTACGGCCTTTACAATGAGCAGTTCTTC. It codes for CASSITYGLYNEQFF.

The rearrangement joins TRBV19 to TRBJ2-3; D gene uncertain. CDR3 size: 13 residues. The germline CDR1 and CDR2 sequences are LNHDA and SQIVND (reference sequence). V was shortened by 6 bases and J by 1 base, with 8 bases between the two germline ends. The CDR3 sequence is CASSRQRTDTQYF. The CDR3 region has the DNA TGTGCCAGTAGCCGGCAGCGCACAGATACGCAGTATTTT.

V is TRBV16 and J is TRBJ1-2; 11 nucleotides align to TRBD1. CDR1 is KGHSY, CDR2 FQNENV, per germline. The CDR3 is made up of 14 amino acids. V was pared by 4 bases and J by 4 bases, with 2 bases of the junction left unmatched. CDR3 sequence: CASSPGTGGYGYTF. CDR3 in DNA: TGTGCCAGCAGCCCCGGGACAGGGGGCTATGGCTACACCTTC.

The J gene is TRBJ2-1, the V gene TRBV19, with no clear D. CDR3 length: 13 residues. Per the germline V gene, CDR1 is LNHDA and CDR2 is SQIVND (reference sequence). V was pared by 4 bases and J by 9 bases, with 13 bases between. This CDR3 is CASSRGPVPEQFF. As DNA, the CDR3 is TGTGCCAGTAGTAGAGGACCCGTCCCTGAGCAGTTCTTC.

The chain employs TRBV10-2 and TRBJ1-4; possible D gene TRBD1, 5 bases. CDR3 size: 12 residues. CDR1 is WSHSY, CDR2 SAAADI, per germline. The V end was cut by 11 bases, the J end by 5 bases, with 12 bases between. DNA for the CDR3: TGCGCCTCCGGGACGGGGAATGAAAAACTGTTTTTT. This sequence encodes CASGTGNEKLFF.

This clone was seen a few times. The chain uses TRBV6-8 and TRBJ2-2; D remains ambiguous. The ends were cut back, 4 bases at V and 7 bases at J, with 10 bases in the middle. CDR1 is MNHGY, CDR2 SAAAGT, per germline. The CDR3 spans 13 residues. The CDR3 DNA is TGTGCCAGCAGTTCCGCAGTGGTCGGGGAGCTGTTTTTT. Translated, it gives CASSSAVVGELFF.

The chain combines TRBV6-8 with TRBJ2-5; D may match TRBD1 or TRBD2 (5 bases each). The CDR3 consists of 14 residues. Trimming left V 7 bases short and J 5 bases short, with 17 bases between. CDR1 is MNHGY and CDR2 is SAAAGT in the germline V gene. As DNA, the CDR3 is TGTGCCAGCAAACACGAGGGGTTGCGGGAGACCCAGTACTTC. Encoded protein: CASKHEGLRETQYF.

This rearrangement joins TRBV5-1 to TRBJ2-6; D might be TRBD1 (5 bases). The V gene's germline CDR1 is SGHRS and CDR2 YFSETQ. The CDR3 runs to 16 residues. The ends were cut back, 5 bases at V and 6 bases at J, with 18 bases in the middle. The CDR3 region has the DNA TGCGCCAGCAGTTACAGACAGTCCCAAGAGGCCAACGTCCTGACTTTC. It codes for CASSYRQSQEANVLTF.

This clone was counted only a few times. This chain uses TRBV19 with TRBJ1-6; D is unclear. Germline V lookup: CDR1 LNHDA, CDR2 SQIVND (reference sequence). The CDR3 is made up of 14 amino acids. V lost 4 bases to trimming and J lost 7 bases, with 11 bases between them. CDR3 nucleotides: TGTGCCAGTAGTAGAGCAGGCGCAAATTCACCCCTCCACTTT. It specifies CASSRAGANSPLHF.

On this clone: One end of the junction varies from germline; a read error may be responsible. The chain combines TRBV28 with TRBJ2-7; D may be TRBD1 or TRBD2 (5 bases each). The germline V gene has CDR1 MDHEN and CDR2 SYDVKM. The CDR3 has 12 residues. The DNA of the CDR3 is TGTGCCAGCAGTTTACCGGGACCATTGACAGACTTC. Translation gives CASSLPGPLTDF.

V gene TRBV19 combines with J gene TRBJ2-2; 9 nucleotides line up with TRBD2. The CDR3 length is 16 residues. The germline V gene encodes CDR1 LNHDA and CDR2 SQIVND (reference sequence). V dropped 5 bases and J dropped 2; count of bases not matched to a gene: 6. The DNA for the CDR3 is TGTGCCAGTAGTCCTATAGCGGGGGTCAACACCGGGGAGCTGTTTTTT. This encodes CASSPIAGVNTGELFF.

J is TRBJ2-7 and V is TRBV12-5, with D possibly being TRBD2 (6 bases). Germline V lookup: CDR1 LGHNT, CDR2 FRNRAP. This CDR3 has 12 residues. Trimming cost V 6 bases and J 2 bases, with 8 bases left between them. DNA for the CDR3: TGTGCTAGTGGGGGGGGACCCTACGAGCAGTACTTC. Translated: CASGGGPYEQYF. Variable domain in full (rest from reference TRBV12-5 and TRBJ2-7): DARVTQTPRHKVTEMGQEVTMRCQPILGHNTVFWYRQTMMQGLELLAYFRNRAPLDDSGMPKDRFSAEMPDATLATLKIQPSEPRDSAVYFCASGGGPYEQYFGPGTRLTVT.

V gene TRBV28 combines with J gene TRBJ1-2, with 7 bases fitting TRBD1. The CDR3 runs to 13 residues. Germline CDR1 reads MDHEN; CDR2 reads SYDVKM. The V and J ends lost 7 bases and 7 bases, in that order; junction bases with no gene match: 9. In DNA, the CDR3 is TGTGCCAGCACCTCCCCAGGGGGAGCTGGCTACACCTTC. Translated: CASTSPGGAGYTF.

There are a few counts of this clone. The V and J genes are TRBV18 and TRBJ1-6, with no clear D. V lost 5 bases and J lost 7, with 12 bases in between. Germline V gene sequence: CDR1 KGHSH, CDR2 LQKENI. This CDR3 contains 14 residues. CDR3 bases: TGTGCCAGCTCATTGGACGGGCGGAATTCACCCCTCCACTTT. Translated: CASSLDGRNSPLHF.

The chain has TRBV23-1 and TRBJ1-3; D unresolved. TRBV23-1 is assigned to the ORF class and has an uncertain function. V lost 9 bases and J 0 bases, leaving 15 bases between the germline ends. The CDR3 has 15 residues. CDR3 residues: CARSPGRFSGNTIYF. The CDR3 DNA is TGCGCCAGAAGCCCAGGCAGGTTCTCTGGAAACACCATATATTTT.

This clone was seen a single time. The chain has TRBV10-2 and TRBJ2-7, with 10 bases fitting TRBD1. V lost 3 bases to trimming and J lost 4 bases; unmatched junction nucleotides: 6. CDR3 length: 15 residues. CDR1 is WSHSY, CDR2 SAAADI, per germline. The CDR3 sequence: CASSDGVGQGYEQYF. For the CDR3, the DNA is TGCGCCAGCAGTGATGGAGTGGGACAGGGGTACGAGCAGTACTTC.

The chain employs TRBV19 and TRBJ2-7; 8 nucleotides agree with TRBD1. The CDR3 length is 14 residues. The junction had 10 bases not matched to a gene; V was cut back by 9 bases and J by 3 bases. CDR1 is LNHDA and CDR2 is SQIVND in the germline V gene (reference sequence). The CDR3 nucleotides are TGTGCCAGCCGGAGGACAGGGCTAATCTACGAGCAGTACTTC. Its translation: CASRRTGLIYEQYF.

The genes are TRBV1 and TRBJ2-7; the table names TRBD1, a call not compared with the DNA. TRBV1 is described as a pseudogene. CDR3 size: 14 residues. The CDR3 DNA follows: TGCGCCAGCAGCCCTCTGGACAGGGCCTACGAGCAGTACTTC. Translated, it gives CASSPLDRAYEQYF.

As concerns this clone: Mismatch with germline at one junction end may stem from a read error. The CDR3 sequence: CASSLEPTNTETFF. The CDR3 DNA reads as TGCGCCAGCAGCTTGGAGCCAACGAACACTGAAACTTTCTTT. V is TRBV5-1 and J is TRBJ1-1; no clear D. CDR3 length: 14 amino acids. Germline V gives CDR1 SGHRS, CDR2 YFSETQ.

This chain joins TRBV19 and TRBJ2-7, with TRBD2 matching over 7 bases. V lost 0 bases, J lost 1 base, and 3 bases stayed unmatched. The germline V gene has CDR1 LNHDA and CDR2 SQIVND (reference sequence). The CDR3 contains 15 residues. The CDR3 protein is CASSIEPGGSYEQYF. The DNA for the CDR3 is TGTGCCAGTAGTATAGAGCCGGGGGGATCCTACGAGCAGTACTTC.